This T cell receptor (beta chain) was captured in a study of OX40 agonist ivuxolimab in advanced cancers. The V gene's germline CDR1 is MNHEY and CDR2 SMNVEV (reference sequence). Trimming took off 3 bases at V and 6 bases at J, with 6 bases between the two ends. The CDR3 is made up of 12 amino acids. Clones were read by immunoSEQ multiplex PCR, and TCRdb kept only the in-frame ones, dropping some. Here the sample spans around 53,000 clones, 93% being singletons. This sample comprised CD4+ or CD8+ T cells sorted from blood, obtained in a trial of the OX40 agonist ivuxolimab. The chain is built from TRBV27 and TRBJ2-1, with D perhaps matching TRBD2 (5 bases). The sequence was collected from an adult with an advanced solid tumor such as melanoma, head and neck, liver or kidney cancer. CDR3 in DNA: TGTGCCAGCAGTTTCGGACTCAATGAGCAGTTCTTC. This translates into CASSFGLNEQFF.